These 15 T cell receptor beta chains share one sample of origin, sequenced in a study of blood T cell repertoires in COVID-19. TCRdb keeps only in-frame clones here, not all; method: immunoSEQ multiplex PCR. The table includes some 95,000 clones, around three quarters detected once. The source material was peripheral blood. All receptors come from a man between 50 and 59 years old who had recovered from COVID-19.

The chain is built from TRBV29-1 and TRBJ2-7, with TRBD1 matching 8 bases. Per the germline V gene, CDR1 is SQVTM and CDR2 is ANQGSEA. CDR3 length: 16 residues. Losses at the gene ends were 6 bases for V and 3 bases for J; bases not matched to a gene: 16. The CDR3 spells CSVRNPSRTGYYEQYF. CDR3 coding DNA: TGCAGCGTCCGAAACCCGTCCCGGACAGGGTACTACGAGCAGTACTTC.

The chain carries TRBV6-5 and TRBJ2-3; D is undetermined. Germline V gives CDR1 MNHEY, CDR2 SVGAGI. The CDR3 is 14 amino acids. V was cut by 2 bases and J by 6 bases, with 12 bases left in between. The CDR3 nucleotides read TGTGCCAGCAGTTACAGAGGCGTCACGGATACGCAGTATTTT. The encoded protein is CASSYRGVTDTQYF.

This clone showed up just a few times. J is TRBJ1-1 and V is TRBV24-1, with D perhaps matching TRBD1 (5 bases). With 6 bases removed from V and 0 bases from J, the gap between germline ends came to 7 bases. Germline loops: CDR1 KGHDR, CDR2 SFDVKD. The CDR3 totals 13 residues. Written as DNA, the CDR3 is TGTGCCACCAGTCAGGGTTTGAACACTGAAGCTTTCTTT. Amino acids: CATSQGLNTEAFF.

V is TRBV5-1 and J is TRBJ1-1; D gene unclear. CDR3 size: 13 residues. V was cut by 6 bases and J by 2 bases, with 11 bases left in between. CDR1 SGHRS and CDR2 YFSETQ come from the germline V gene. CDR3 nucleotide sequence: TGCGCCAGCACCGACAAAGTAAACACTGAAGCTTTCTTT. Protein product: CASTDKVNTEAFF.

The V and J genes are TRBV2 and TRBJ2-1, with 9 bases that match TRBD1. V lost 0 bases and J lost 3; bases outside the gene matches: 3. The CDR3 length is 16 residues. Germline V gene data show CDR1 as SNHLY and CDR2 as FYNNEI. CDR3 bases: TGTGCCAGCAGTGAAGCACAGGACAGGGGCTACAATGAGCAGTTCTTC. Its translation is CASSEAQDRGYNEQFF.

The rearrangement joins TRBV24-1 to TRBJ1-5, with D possibly being TRBD1 (6 bases). Germline V CDR1 and CDR2: KGHDR, SFDVKD. This CDR3 has 15 amino acids. Between the trimmed V and J ends, which lost 4 bases and 1 base, there was a span of 10 bases. The CDR3 DNA is TGTGCCACCAGTGACTCGACAGGAAGCAATCAGCCCCAGCATTTT. As protein: CATSDSTGSNQPQHF.

This CDR3 reads CASSPTWTFQETQYF. The CDR3 DNA sequence: TGTGCCAGCAGCCCGACCTGGACATTCCAAGAGACCCAGTACTTC. The chain recombines TRBV11-2 with TRBJ2-5; tentative D call: TRBD1 (5 bases). Germline CDR1 SGHAT, CDR2 FQNNGV. V lost 5 bases and J lost 1, with 14 bases in between. The length of the CDR3 is 15 residues.

J is TRBJ2-5 and V is TRBV7-3; D is possibly TRBD2 (5 bases). Germline V gene data show CDR1 as SGHTA and CDR2 as FQGTGA. V was shortened by 5 bases and J by 4 bases, with 17 bases between the two germline ends. The CDR3 consists of 15 residues. CDR3 protein: CASSLGQRGLETQYF. The DNA of the CDR3 is TGTGCCAGCAGCCTAGGCCAGAGAGGGCTAGAGACCCAGTACTTC.

The rearrangement links TRBV6-2 or TRBV6-3 to TRBJ2-7; D unclear. The V gene lost 8 bases and the J gene lost 1 base, with 18 bases spanning the gap. CDR3 length: 15 amino acids. Germline CDR1 MNHEY, CDR2 SVGEGT. CDR3 residues: CASGRPAGLSYEQYF. The CDR3, as DNA: TGTGCCAGCGGCCGCCCCGCAGGCCTTTCCTACGAGCAGTACTTC.

V usage is TRBV24-1 and J usage is TRBJ1-2, with D possibly TRBD1 on 5 matching bases. V gave up 2 bases and J gave up 3 bases, with 15 bases separating them. The CDR3 extends over 16 amino acids. Germline loops: CDR1 KGHDR, CDR2 SFDVKD. The CDR3 DNA sequence: TGTGCCACCAGTGATTCCCGGTGGGGCGAGCACTATGGCTACACCTTC. It codes for CATSDSRWGEHYGYTF.

The sample holds one count of this clone. The rearrangement links TRBV6-6 to TRBJ1-4, with 7 bases lining up with TRBD1. The CDR3 length is 15 residues. CDR1 is MNHNY, CDR2 SVGAGI, per germline (reference sequence). V shed 5 bases and J 5 bases; nucleotides not matched to a gene: 8. The CDR3 reads CASSNRQGSNEKLFF. The CDR3 DNA reads TGTGCCAGCAGTAACCGACAGGGATCGAATGAAAAACTGTTTTTT.

Concerning this clone itself: The junction departs from germline at one end; a sequencing error may be responsible. The chain joins TRBV7-3 to TRBJ2-1; D gene uncertain. CDR3 length: 12 amino acids. Germline V gene lookup returns CDR1 SGHTA and CDR2 FQGTGA. CDR3 amino acids: CPSAFAHNEQFF. CDR3 DNA sequence: TGTCCCAGCGCCTTCGCGCACAATGAGCAGTTCTTC.

V gene TRBV5-1 combines with J gene TRBJ2-3; 9 bases align to TRBD2. Trimming cost V 3 bases and J 2 bases; bases outside gene matches: 7. This CDR3 region has 16 residues. The germline gives CDR1 SGHRS, CDR2 YFSETQ. The CDR3 is CASSSPPGLATDTQYF. In nucleotides, the CDR3 is TGCGCCAGCAGCTCTCCACCGGGACTAGCCACAGATACGCAGTATTTT.

The rearrangement joins TRBV27 to TRBJ2-1; the match to TRBD2 covers 9 bases. The CDR3 is 15 residues long. V shed 7 bases and J 0 bases; nucleotides not matched to a gene: 4. CDR1 and CDR2 from the germline V gene are MNHEY and SMNVEV (reference sequence). DNA of the CDR3: TGTGCCAGCAAACTTAGCGGGAGCTCCTACAATGAGCAGTTCTTC. Translating it yields CASKLSGSSYNEQFF.

V is TRBV6-2 or TRBV6-3 and J is TRBJ2-7; TRBD1 is a possible D gene (6 bases). Trimming removed 2 bases at V and 6 bases at J, with 20 bases between. Germline V CDR1 and CDR2: MNHEY, SVGEGT. This CDR3 comprises 16 residues. The DNA of the CDR3 is TGTGCCAGCAGTTACCCCCGTTCAGGGGCCGGTGGCGAGCAGTACTTC. It encodes CASSYPRSGAGGEQYF.